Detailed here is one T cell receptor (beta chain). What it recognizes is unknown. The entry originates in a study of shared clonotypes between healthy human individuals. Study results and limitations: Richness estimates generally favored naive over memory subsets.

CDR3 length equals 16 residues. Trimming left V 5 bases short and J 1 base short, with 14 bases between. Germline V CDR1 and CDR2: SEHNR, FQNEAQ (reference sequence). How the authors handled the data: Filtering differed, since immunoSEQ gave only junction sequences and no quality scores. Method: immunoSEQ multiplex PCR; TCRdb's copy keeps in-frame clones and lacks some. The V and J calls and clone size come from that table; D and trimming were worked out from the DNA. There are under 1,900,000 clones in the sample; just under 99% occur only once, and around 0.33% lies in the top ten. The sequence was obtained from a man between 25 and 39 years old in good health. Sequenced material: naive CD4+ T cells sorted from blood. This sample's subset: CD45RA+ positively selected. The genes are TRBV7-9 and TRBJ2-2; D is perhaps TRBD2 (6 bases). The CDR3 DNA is TGTGCCAGCAGCCTACGGGAGTCTTGGAACACCGGGGAGCTGTTTTTT. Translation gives CASSLRESWNTGELFF.